This T cell receptor (beta chain) was identified during a study of T cell clonotyping in hematopoietic cell transplantation. Generated by immunoSEQ multiplex PCR, the TCRdb table keeps only in-frame clones and is missing some. Here the sample spans approximately 22,000 clones, 75% to 90% being singletons. Time point denoted: recipient sample about 28 days before transplant, after cytoreduction. General study findings and limits: At the given depth, recipient repertoires were over 97% de novo clonotypes. Without cell sorting, CD4 versus CD8 contributions remain unresolved.

In regard to this clone: Its antigen remains unknown.

Trimming stripped 4 bases from V and 0 bases from J, with 15 bases between. The CDR3 has 15 amino acids. Germline V CDR1 and CDR2: GTSNPN, SVGIG (reference sequence). The sequences come from peripheral blood mononuclear cells, collected before stem cell transplant. J is TRBJ1-1 and V is TRBV30, with D perhaps matching TRBD1 (5 bases). The TCR was taken from a young man with biphenotypic leukemia. Some clones in this sample may be carry-over from other donors' samples. CDR3 residues: CAWNGPGDLNTEAFF. CDR3 DNA: TGTGCCTGGAACGGTCCGGGGGACCTGAACACTGAAGCTTTCTTT.